This T cell receptor beta chain is from a study of blood T cell repertoires in COVID-19. Study information: T cells, B-cell-depleted T cells, or PBMCs supplied cDNA or gDNA.

The table came from immunoSEQ multiplex PCR; TCRdb's copy has only in-frame clones and leaves some out. The table includes under 200,000 clones, approximately 87% detected once. All enrollees were roughly 18 to 100 years old and from 20 to 25 US areas. Membership in each cohort depended on participant-reported clinical history. V gave up 4 bases and J gave up 7 bases; unmatched junction bases: 6. This CDR3 is 15 amino acids long. The V gene's germline CDR1 is SEHNR and CDR2 FQNEAQ (reference sequence). The sequencing input was PBMCs or T cells enriched from blood (not recorded which). V gene TRBV7-9 combines with J gene TRBJ2-2, with TRBD2 matching over 10 bases. The clonotype comes from a woman aged 50 to 60 who had recovered from COVID-19. The CDR3 sequence is CASSYLAGGDGELFF. Written as DNA, the CDR3 is TGTGCCAGCAGCTACTTAGCGGGAGGAGACGGGGAGCTGTTTTTT.